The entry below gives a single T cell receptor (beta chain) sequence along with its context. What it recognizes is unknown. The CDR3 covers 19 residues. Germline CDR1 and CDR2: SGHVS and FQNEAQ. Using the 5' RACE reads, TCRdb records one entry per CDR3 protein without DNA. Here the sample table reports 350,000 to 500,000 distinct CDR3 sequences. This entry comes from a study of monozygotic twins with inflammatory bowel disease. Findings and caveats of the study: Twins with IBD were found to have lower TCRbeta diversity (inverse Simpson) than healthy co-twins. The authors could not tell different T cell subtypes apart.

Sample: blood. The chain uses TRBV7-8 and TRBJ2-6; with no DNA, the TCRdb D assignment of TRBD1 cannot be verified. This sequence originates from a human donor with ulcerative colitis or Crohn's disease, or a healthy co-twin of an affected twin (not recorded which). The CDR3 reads CASSGSLGQSSSGANVLTF.